The T cell receptor (beta chain) described here comes from a study of vaccination and CD4 T cells after COVID-19 (dated by TCRdb to between 2021 and 2022). Some background on the complete study: The convalescent cohort comprised six males and four females, including two Hispanic individuals, seven Caucasians, two Asians and one multiracial person. Participants received two doses of either the Pfizer-BioNTech BNT162b2 vaccine (n=8) or the Moderna mRNA-1273 vaccine (n=2). Post-COVID blood samples were collected from convalescent patients a median of about 92 days after diagnosis, with a range of roughly 30 to 161 days. Post-vaccine blood samples were taken a median of about 70 days after the second vaccine dose, with a range of about 12 to 250 days. Culture stimuli were overlapping spike peptide pools from SARS-CoV-2 and from the common cold coronaviruses HCoV-NL63, HCoV-OC43 and HCoV-229E. Control cultures used a CEFX viral epitope pool as positive control, an HIV-1 Nef peptide pool as negative control, or no peptide. In 10 COVID-19 convalescent patients and a handful of infection-naive healthy vaccine recipients, researchers compared the spike-specific CD4+ TCR repertoire from before mRNA vaccination with the repertoire from after. Memory CD4+ T cell crossreactivity between SARS-CoV-2 and common cold coronavirus spike proteins was assessed at the TCR clonotype level in an earlier paper using these donors. Results and caveats for the whole study, not just this receptor: Relatively few convalescent patients were included in the study, and early timepoints after natural infection were not analyzed. Of the vaccine-specific clones in convalescent patients, 304 of 307, or nearly all, reacted only to SARS-CoV-2 spike and did not cross-react with common cold coronaviruses. The median number of SARS-CoV-2-reactive clonotypes rose from about 19 after infection to 30 to 45 after vaccination, but the change was not significant. In convalescent patients, a median approximately 86% of post-vaccine SARS-CoV-2-reactive clones were detected only after vaccination, suggesting vaccine-specific priming.

Libraries were made using PCR. DNA from cultured CD4+ T cells underwent TCR sequencing with the Oncomine TCR Beta short-read assay at the Johns Hopkins FTIC core. Genomic DNA was extracted from the cultured CD4+ T cells with the QIAamp micro DNA kit. Oncomine TCR Beta libraries from cultured CD4+ T cells were pooled using unique dual indexes and sequenced on an Illumina iSeq 100. In the authors' own workflow: Non-productive sequences were removed, and CDR3s that did not start with C, did not end with F or W, or were shorter than 7 amino acids were discarded. Antigen-specific clonotypes were identified with the MANAFEST web application by comparing peptide-stimulated wells with reference and other culture wells. To be called positive, a clone needed an FDR below 0.05, an odds ratio above 5, and a productive frequency above 0.1% in at least two of three replicate wells. A clonotype counted as cross-reactive if it showed significant expansion both in the SARS-CoV-2 spike wells and in at least one common cold coronavirus spike condition. Using R version 3.6.1, CDR3 homology was evaluated through Levenshtein distances (stringdist) along with unrooted phylogenetic trees (ape). The public reads were run again by TCRdb, first through fastp at Q25 and then through MiXCR, and only productive beta chains were kept. Each entry merges the rows of one CDR3 protein and shows their most common DNA and genes. TCRdb's processing, not the authors' own work, is the source of the V and J calls. The sample has 1,500 to 2,000 distinct CDR3 sequences on record, about an eighth of them singletons. 13% of the sample lies in the top ten.

The treatment or condition label, as the study defines it: roughly ten-day PBMC culture with coronavirus spike peptide pools or control peptides (ViraFEST assay). CD4+ T cells from unexposed donors were collected before the COVID-19 pandemic (2011-2018). The study used the ViraFEST assay, which expanded antigen-specific T cells with peptide pools and then identified expanded clonotypes by TCR sequencing. PBMCs were cultured at approximately 2.1 million per well in IMDM supplemented with about 5% human AB serum and 9 to 10 IU/ml IL-2, with approximately 11 ug/ml peptide pools added. Half of the culture medium was replaced with fresh IL-2-containing medium on days 3 and 7. Once the cells had been in culture for over 9 days, the EasySep CD4+ T cell isolation kit was used to isolate CD4+ T cells by negative selection. As far as cell numbers permitted, CD4+ T cells from unexposed donors were tested for reactivity against SARS-CoV-2 S and N as well as four spike pools from common cold coronaviruses. Ficoll-Paque Plus gradient centrifugation was used to isolate PBMCs from whole blood, and the isolated PBMCs were then either used fresh or cryopreserved at -140C. Each culture condition was generally run in triplicate wells. Leukapheresis product for the unexposed donors was bought commercially.

This clonotype is characterized as medium-sized (0.01 to 0.1%). No antigen is known for it. Qualities for individual bases were not recorded, and no much larger clone is one base off. The CDR3 has 14 amino acids, counting the end cysteine and phenylalanine. Of all the DNA, just the CDR3 is kept, 42 bases in frame from base 1. V is clipped by 3 bases and J by 5 bases, and the sequence between their germline boundaries is 13 bases long. Based on the germline V gene (reference sequence), the CDR1 and CDR2 sequences are LNHDA and SQIVND. The TCR comes from a human donor in good health. The chain employs TRBV19 and TRBJ2-5; a weak D assignment points to TRBD1 (5 bases agree). The sample comprised CD4+ T cells from blood, cultured in vitro. Read as DNA, the sequence is TGTGCCAGTAGTATCACCCCCAAGGGGGAGACCCAGTACTTC. This sequence encodes CASSITPKGETQYF. The variable domain in full, with residues beyond the CDR3 obtained from the reference TRBV19 and TRBJ2-5 genes, is DGGITQSPKYLFRKEGQNVTLSCEQNLNHDAMYWYRQDPGQGLRLIYYSQIVNDFQKGDIAEGYSVSREKKESFPLTVTSAQKNPTAFYLCASSITPKGETQYFGPGTRLLVL.